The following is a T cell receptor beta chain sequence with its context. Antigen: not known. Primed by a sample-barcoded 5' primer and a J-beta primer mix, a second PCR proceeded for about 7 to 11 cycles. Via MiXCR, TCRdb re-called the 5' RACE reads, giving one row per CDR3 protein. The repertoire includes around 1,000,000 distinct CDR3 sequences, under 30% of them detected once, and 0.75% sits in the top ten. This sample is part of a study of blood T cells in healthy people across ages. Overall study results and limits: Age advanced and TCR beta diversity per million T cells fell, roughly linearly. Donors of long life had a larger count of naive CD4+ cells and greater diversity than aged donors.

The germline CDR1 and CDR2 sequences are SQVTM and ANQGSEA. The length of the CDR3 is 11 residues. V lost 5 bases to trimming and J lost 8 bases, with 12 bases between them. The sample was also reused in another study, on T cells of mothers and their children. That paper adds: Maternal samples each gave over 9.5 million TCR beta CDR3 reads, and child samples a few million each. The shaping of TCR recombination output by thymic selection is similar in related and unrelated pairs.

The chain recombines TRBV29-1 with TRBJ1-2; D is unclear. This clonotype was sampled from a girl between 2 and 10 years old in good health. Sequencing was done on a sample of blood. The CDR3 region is CSVLGGRGYTF. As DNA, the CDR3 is TGCAGCGTTCTCGGCGGCCGGGGCTACACCTTC.